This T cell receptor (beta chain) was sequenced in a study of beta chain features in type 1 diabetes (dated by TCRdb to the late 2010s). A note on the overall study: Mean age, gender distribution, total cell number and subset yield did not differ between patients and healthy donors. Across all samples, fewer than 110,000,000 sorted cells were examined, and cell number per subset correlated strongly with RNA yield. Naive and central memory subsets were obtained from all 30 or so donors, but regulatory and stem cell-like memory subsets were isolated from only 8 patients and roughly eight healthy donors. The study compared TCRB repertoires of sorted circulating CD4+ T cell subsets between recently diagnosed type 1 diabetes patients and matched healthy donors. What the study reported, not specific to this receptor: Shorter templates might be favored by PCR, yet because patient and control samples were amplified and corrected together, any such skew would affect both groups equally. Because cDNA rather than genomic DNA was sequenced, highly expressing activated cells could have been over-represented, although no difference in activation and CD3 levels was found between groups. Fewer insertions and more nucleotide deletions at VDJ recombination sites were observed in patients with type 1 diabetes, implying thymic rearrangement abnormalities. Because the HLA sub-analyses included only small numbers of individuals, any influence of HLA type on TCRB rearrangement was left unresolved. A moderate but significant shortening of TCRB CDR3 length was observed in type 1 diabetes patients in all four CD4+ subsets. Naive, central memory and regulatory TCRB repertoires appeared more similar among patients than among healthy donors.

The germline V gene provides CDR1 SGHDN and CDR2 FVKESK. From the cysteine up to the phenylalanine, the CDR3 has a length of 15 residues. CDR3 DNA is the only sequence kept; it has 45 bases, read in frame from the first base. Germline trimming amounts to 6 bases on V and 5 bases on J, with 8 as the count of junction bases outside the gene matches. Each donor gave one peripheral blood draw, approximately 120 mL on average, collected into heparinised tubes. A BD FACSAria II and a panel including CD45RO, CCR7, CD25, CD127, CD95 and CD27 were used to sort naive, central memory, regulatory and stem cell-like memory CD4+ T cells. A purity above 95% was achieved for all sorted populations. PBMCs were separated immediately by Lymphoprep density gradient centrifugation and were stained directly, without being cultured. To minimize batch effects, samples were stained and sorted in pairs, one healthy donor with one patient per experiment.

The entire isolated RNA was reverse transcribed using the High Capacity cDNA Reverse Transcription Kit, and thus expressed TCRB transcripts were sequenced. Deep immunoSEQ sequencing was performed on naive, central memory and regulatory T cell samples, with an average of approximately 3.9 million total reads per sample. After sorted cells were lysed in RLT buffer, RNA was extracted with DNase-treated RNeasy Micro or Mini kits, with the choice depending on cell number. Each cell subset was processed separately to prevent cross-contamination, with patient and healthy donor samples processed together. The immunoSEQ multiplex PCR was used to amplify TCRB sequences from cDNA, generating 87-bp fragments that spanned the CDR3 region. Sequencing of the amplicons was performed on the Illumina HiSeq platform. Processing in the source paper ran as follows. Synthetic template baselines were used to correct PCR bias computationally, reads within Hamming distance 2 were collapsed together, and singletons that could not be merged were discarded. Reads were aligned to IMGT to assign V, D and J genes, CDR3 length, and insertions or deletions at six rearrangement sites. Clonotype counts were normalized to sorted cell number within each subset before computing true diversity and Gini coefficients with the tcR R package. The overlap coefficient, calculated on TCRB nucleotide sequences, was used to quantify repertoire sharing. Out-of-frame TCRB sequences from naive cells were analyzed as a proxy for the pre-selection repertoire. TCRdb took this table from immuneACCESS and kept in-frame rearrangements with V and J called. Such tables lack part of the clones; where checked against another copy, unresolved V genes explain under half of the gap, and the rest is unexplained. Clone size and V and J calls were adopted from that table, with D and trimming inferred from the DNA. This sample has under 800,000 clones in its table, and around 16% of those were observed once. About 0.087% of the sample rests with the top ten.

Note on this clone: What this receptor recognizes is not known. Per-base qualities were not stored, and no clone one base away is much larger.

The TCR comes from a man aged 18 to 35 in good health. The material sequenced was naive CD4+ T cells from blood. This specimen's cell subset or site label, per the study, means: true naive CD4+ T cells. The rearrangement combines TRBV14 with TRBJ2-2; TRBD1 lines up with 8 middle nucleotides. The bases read TGTGCCAGCAGGGGATGGACAGGGAAAACCGGGGAGCTGTTTTTT. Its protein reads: CASRGWTGKTGELFF. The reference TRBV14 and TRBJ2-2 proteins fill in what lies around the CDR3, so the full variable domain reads EAGVTQFPSHSVIEKGQTVTLRCDPISGHDNLYWYRRVMGKEIKFLLHFVKESKQDESGMPNNRFLAERTGGTYSTLKVQPAELEDSGVYFCASRGWTGKTGELFFGEGSRLTVL.